This TCR beta chain was captured by sequencing in a study of early T cells in non-severe SARS-CoV-2 infection. Study in general: Sequencing of bulk RNA from unsorted whole blood was done, without chain pairing.

For this clonotype: Its target is not known.

Trimming removed 1 base at V and 3 bases at J, with 12 bases between. The CDR3 is 15 amino acids. Per germline, CDR1 LGHDT and CDR2 YNNKEL (reference sequence). Study observations and caveats: The study's VDJdb matching favored anti-spike CD8 responses and missed private and CD4 specificities.

The protocol attached unique molecular identifiers to individual cDNA molecules. TCRdb reanalysed the 5' RACE reads using MiXCR and keeps one entry per CDR3 protein. The table has about 44,000 distinct CDR3 sequences, 23% seen once. The sequenced sample was whole blood, obtained at baseline. The clonotype comes from an adult who was a healthcare worker with PCR-confirmed SARS-CoV-2 infection or an uninfected control (not recorded which). The gene calls are TRBV3-1 and TRBJ1-1; a weak D match, TRBD1 (5 bases). CDR3 coding DNA: TGTGCCAGCAGCCAAGGGAAGGGGTCGCACACTGAAGCTTTCTTT. Translation: CASSQGKGSHTEAFF. The full variable domain, completed using reference TRBV3-1 and TRBJ1-1, is DTAVSQTPKYLVTQMGNDKSIKCEQNLGHDTMYWYKQDSKKFLKIMFSYNNKELIINETVPNRFSPKSPDKAHLNLHINSLELGDSAVYFCASSQGKGSHTEAFFGQGTRLTVV.